This T cell receptor (beta chain) was identified during a study of T cell responses to AZD1222 COVID-19 vaccine. Remarks on this clone: Its antigen is currently unknown. This sample also contains other DNA sequences that code for the same CDR3.

Using immunoSEQ multiplex PCR, the repertoire was profiled, and TCRdb retains in-frame clones only, with some absent. The data hold around 130,000 clones, with 75% to 95% observed a single time. Germline CDR1 is MNHEY and CDR2 is SVGAGI. Trimming pared 0 bases from V and 3 bases from J, leaving 8 bases between. CDR3 length: 14 amino acids. Study conclusions and caveats: Among AZD1222 vaccinees, only 5 to 7 were seropositive at baseline.

The chain combines TRBV6-5 with TRBJ2-5; perhaps TRBD1 as D (6 bases). This TCR was sampled from an adult in good health. The specimen comprised peripheral blood, sampled on day 0 of AZD1222 vaccination. The CDR3 here is CASSYSNREETQYF. The CDR3 coding sequence is TGTGCCAGCAGTTACTCCAACAGGGAAGAGACCCAGTACTTC.